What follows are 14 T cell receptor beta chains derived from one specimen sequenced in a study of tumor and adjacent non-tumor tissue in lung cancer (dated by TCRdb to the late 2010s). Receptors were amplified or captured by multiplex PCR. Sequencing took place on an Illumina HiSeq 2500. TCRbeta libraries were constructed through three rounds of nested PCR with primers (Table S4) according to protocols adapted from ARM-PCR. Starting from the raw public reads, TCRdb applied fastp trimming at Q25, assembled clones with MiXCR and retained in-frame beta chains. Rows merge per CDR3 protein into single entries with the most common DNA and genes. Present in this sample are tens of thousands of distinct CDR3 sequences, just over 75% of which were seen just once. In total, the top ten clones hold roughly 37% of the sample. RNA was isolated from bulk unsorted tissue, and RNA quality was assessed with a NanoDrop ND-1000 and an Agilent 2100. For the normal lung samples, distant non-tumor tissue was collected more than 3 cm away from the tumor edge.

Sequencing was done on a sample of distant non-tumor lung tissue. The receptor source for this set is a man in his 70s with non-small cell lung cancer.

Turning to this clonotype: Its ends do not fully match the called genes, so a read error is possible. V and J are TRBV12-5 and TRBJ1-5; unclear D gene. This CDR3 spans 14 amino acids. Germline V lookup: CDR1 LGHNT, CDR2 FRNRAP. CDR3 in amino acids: CVSGLTAGSQHQQF. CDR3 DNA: TGTGTTAGTGGCCTTACCGCTGGCAGTCAGCACCAGCAATTT.

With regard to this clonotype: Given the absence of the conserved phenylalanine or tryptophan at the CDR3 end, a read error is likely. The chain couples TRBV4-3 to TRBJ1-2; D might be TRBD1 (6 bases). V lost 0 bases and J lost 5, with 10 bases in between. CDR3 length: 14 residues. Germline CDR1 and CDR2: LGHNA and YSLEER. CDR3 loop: CASSQDGGGYGYTL. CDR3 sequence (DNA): TGCGCCAGCAGCCAAGATGGGGGCGGATATGGCTACACCCTC.

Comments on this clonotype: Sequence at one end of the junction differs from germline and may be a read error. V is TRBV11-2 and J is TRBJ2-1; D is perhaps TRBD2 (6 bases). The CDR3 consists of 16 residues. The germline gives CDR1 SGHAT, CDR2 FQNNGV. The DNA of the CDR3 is TGTGCCAGCAGCCTACGGACTAACGGGAGTTACATTGAGCAGTTCTTC. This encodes CASSLRTNGSYIEQFF.

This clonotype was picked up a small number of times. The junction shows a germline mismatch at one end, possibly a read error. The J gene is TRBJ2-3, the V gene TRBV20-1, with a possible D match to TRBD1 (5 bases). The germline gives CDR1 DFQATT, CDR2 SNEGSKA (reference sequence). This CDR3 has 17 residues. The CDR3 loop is CSASGVGQGSRTDKQYF. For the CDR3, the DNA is TGCAGTGCTAGTGGTGTAGGGCAGGGAAGTCGCACAGATAAGCAGTATTTT.

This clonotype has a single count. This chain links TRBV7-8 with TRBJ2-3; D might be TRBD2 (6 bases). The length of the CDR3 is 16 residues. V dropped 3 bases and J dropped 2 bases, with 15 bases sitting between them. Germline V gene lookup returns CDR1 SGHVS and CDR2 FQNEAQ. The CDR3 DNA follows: TGTGCCAGCAGCTTCAATTTCGGCGGGACCACAGATACGCAGTATTTT. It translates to CASSFNFGGTTDTQYF.

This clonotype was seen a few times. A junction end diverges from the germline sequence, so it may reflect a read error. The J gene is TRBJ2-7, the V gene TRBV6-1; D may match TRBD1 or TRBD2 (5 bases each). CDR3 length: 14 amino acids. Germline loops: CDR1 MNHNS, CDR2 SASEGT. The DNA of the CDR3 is TGTGCCAGCAGTGAAGCCGGGGAGACAGCCGAGCAGTATTTC. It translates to CASSEAGETAEQYF.

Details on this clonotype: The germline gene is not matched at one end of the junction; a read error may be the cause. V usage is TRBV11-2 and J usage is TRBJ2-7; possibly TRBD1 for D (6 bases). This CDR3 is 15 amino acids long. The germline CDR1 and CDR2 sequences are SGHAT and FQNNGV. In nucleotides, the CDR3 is TGTGCCAGCAGCTTAGATCTGGGGGCTCCCTACGAGCAGTGCTTC. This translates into CASSLDLGAPYEQCF.

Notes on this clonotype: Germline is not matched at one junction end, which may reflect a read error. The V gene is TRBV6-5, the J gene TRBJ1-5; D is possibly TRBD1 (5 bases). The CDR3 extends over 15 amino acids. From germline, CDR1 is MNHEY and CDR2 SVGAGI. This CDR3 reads CVSRDGEGNWWVQHF. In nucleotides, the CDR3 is TGTGTCAGCAGGGATGGAGAAGGGAATTGGTGGGTCCAGCATTTT.

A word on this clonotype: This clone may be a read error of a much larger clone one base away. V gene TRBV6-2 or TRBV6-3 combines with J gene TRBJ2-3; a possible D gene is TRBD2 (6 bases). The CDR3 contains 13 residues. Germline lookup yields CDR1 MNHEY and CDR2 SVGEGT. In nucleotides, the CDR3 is TGTGCCAGCATAGCGGTATTTAGGGATACGCAGTGTTTT. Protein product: CASIAVFRDTQCF.

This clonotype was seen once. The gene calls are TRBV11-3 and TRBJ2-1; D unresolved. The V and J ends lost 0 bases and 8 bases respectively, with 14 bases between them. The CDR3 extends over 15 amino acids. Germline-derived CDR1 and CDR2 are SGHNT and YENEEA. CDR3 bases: TGTGCCAGCAGCTTAGATCCGGTTAGCAGCTATGAGCAGTTCTTC. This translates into CASSLDPVSSYEQFF.

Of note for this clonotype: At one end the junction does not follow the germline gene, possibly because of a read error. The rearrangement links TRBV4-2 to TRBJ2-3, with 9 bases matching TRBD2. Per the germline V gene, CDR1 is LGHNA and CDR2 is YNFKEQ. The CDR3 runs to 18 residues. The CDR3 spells CARSQETSGGLSTDTQYF. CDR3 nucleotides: TGTGCCAGGAGCCAAGAAACCAGCGGGGGGCTCAGCACAGATACGCAGTATTTT.

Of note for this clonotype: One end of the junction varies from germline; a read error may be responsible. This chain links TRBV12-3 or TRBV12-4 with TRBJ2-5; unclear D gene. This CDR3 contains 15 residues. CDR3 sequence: CASSPLGRRQETQYF. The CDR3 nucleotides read TGTGCCAGCAGCCCGCTAGGGCGCAGACAAGAGACCCAGTATTTC.

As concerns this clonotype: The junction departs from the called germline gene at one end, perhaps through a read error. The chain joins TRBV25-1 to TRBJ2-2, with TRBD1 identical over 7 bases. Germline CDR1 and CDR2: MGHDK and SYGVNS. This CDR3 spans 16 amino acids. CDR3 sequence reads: CDSRATGNALGGELFF. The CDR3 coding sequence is TGTGACAGCAGGGCGACAGGGAACGCTTTAGGAGGGGAGCTGTTTTTT. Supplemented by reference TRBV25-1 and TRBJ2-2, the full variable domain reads EADIYQTPRYLVIGTGKKITLECSQTMGHDKMYWYQQDPGMELHLIHYSYGVNSTEKGDLSSESTVSRIRTEHFPLTLESARPSHTSQYLCDSRATGNALGGELFFGEGSRLTVL.

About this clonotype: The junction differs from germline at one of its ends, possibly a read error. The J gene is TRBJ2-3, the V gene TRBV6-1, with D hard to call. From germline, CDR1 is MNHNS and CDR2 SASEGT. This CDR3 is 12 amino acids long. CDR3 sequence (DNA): TGTGTCAGCAGTGAATCCACTTCTACGCAGTATTTT. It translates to CVSSESTSTQYF.